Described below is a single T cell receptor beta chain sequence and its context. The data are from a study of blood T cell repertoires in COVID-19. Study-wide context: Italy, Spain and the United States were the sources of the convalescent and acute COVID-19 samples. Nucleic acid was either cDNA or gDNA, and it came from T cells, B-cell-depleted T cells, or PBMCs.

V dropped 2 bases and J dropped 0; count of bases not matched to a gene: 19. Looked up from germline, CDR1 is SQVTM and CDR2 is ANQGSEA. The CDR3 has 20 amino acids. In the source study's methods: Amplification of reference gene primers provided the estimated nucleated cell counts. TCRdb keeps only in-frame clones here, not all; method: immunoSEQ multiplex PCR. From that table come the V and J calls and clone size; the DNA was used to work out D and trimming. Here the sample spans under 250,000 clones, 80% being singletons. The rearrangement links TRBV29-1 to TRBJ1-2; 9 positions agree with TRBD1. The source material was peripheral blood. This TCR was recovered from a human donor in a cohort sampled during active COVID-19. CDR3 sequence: CSVEYNRGPYSTYTNYGYTF. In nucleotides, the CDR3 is TGCAGCGTTGAATACAACAGGGGGCCTTACTCTACTTATACTAACTATGGCTACACCTTC.